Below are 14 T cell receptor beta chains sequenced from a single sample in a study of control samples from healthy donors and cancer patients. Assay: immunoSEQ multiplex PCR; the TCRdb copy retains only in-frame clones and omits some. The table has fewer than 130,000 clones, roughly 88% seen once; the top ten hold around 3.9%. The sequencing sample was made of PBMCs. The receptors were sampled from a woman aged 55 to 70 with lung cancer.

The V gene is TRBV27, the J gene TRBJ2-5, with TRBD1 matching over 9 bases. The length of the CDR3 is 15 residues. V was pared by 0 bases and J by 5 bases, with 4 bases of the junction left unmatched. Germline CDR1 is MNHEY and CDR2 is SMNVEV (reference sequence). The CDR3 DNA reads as TGTGCCAGCAGTTTATCAGGGACAGGGCGGGAGACCCAGTACTTC. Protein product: CASSLSGTGRETQYF.

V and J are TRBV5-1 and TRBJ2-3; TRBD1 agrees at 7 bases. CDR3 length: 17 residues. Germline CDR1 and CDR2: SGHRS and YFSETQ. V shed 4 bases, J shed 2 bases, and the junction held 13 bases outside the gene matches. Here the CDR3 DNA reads TGCGCCAGCAGCCGAACGACAGGGCGTTTTTCCACAGATACGCAGTATTTT. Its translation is CASSRTTGRFSTDTQYF.

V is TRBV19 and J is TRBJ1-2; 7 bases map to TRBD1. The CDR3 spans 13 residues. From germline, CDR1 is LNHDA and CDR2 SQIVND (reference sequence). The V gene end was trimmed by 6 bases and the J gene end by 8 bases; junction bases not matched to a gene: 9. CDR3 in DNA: TGTGCCAGTAGCTCCCCACAGACAGGGGGCTACACCTTC. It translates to CASSSPQTGGYTF.

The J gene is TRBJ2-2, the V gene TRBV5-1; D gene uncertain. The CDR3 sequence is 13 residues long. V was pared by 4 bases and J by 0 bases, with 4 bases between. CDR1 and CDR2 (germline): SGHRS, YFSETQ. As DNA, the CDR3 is TGCGCCAGCAGCCTCGCGAACACCGGGGAGCTGTTTTTT. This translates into CASSLANTGELFF.

The CDR3 spells CASRYRSSYNEQFF. The CDR3 region has the DNA TGCGCCAGCAGGTACAGGAGCTCCTACAATGAGCAGTTCTTC. The rearrangement joins TRBV5-1 to TRBJ2-1; tentatively, D is TRBD1 (5 bases). CDR1 SGHRS and CDR2 YFSETQ come from the germline V gene. V lost 5 bases to trimming and J lost 0 bases, with 9 bases between them. There are 14 residues in the CDR3. Drawing the rest from reference TRBV5-1 and TRBJ2-1, the complete variable domain is KAGVTQTPRYLIKTRGQQVTLSCSPISGHRSVSWYQQTPGQGLQFLFEYFSETQRNKGNFPGRFSGRQFSNSRSEMNVSTLELGDSALYLCASRYRSSYNEQFFGPGTRLTVL.

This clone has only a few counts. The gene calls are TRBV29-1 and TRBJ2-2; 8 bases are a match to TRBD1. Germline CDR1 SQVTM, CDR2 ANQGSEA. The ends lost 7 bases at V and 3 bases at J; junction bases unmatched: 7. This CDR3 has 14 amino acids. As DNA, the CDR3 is TGCAGCGGAAGGACAGGGTCGGACACCGGGGAGCTGTTTTTT. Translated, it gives CSGRTGSDTGELFF.

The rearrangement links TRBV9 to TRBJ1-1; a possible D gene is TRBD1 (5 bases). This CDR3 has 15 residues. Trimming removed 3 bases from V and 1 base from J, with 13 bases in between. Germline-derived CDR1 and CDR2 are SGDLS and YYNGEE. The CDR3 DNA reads TGTGCCAGCAGCGGGTTGAGTGGGGCGAACACTGAAGCTTTCTTT. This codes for CASSGLSGANTEAFF.

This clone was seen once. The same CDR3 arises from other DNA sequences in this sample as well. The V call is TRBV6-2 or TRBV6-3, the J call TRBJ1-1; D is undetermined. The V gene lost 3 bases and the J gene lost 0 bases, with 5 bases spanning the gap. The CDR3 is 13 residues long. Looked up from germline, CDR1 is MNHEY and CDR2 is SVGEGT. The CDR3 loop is CASSYTMNTEAFF. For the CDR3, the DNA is TGTGCCAGCAGTTATACGATGAACACTGAAGCTTTCTTT.

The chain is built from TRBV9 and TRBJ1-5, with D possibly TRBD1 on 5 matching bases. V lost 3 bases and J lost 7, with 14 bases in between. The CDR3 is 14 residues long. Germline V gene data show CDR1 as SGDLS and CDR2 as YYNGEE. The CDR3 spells CASSATLGGQPQHF. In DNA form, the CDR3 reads TGTGCCAGCAGCGCGACTTTGGGGGGACAGCCCCAGCATTTT.

This CDR3 reads CASSAQDYGYTF. For the CDR3, the DNA is TGTGCCAGCTCAGCGCAGGACTATGGCTACACCTTC. V and J are TRBV18 and TRBJ1-2; D gene uncertain. Trimming took 5 bases from V and 3 from J, leaving 7 bases between them. CDR3 length: 12 amino acids. Germline CDR1 reads KGHSH; CDR2 reads LQKENI.

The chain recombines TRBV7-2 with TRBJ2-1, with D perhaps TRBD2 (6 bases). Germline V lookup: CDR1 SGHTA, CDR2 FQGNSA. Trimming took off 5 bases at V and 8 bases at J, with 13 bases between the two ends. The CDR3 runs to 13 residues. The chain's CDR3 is CASSRSSVDEQFF. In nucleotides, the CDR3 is TGTGCCAGCAGCCGATCTAGCGTTGATGAGCAGTTCTTC.

CDR3 DNA: TGTGCCAGCAGCCTCGGGACAGCGGGGGAGCAGTACTTC. Translated: CASSLGTAGEQYF. V and J are TRBV11-2 and TRBJ2-7; D possibly uses TRBD1 or TRBD2 (7 bases each). This CDR3 region has 13 residues. Trimming cost V 5 bases and J 7 bases, with 15 bases left between them. The germline CDR1 and CDR2 sequences are SGHAT and FQNNGV.

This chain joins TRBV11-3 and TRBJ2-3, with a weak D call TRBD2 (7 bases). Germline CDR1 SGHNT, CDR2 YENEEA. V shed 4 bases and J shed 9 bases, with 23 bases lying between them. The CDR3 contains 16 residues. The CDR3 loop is CASSSMGGALGTTQYF. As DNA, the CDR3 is TGTGCCAGCAGCTCCATGGGGGGGGCCTTAGGAACCACGCAGTATTTT.

CDR3 nucleotide sequence: TGTGCCAGCAGCTTAGAAAGCTCTCAGCCCCAGCATTTT. Amino acids: CASSLESSQPQHF. V is TRBV7-2 and J is TRBJ1-5; D gene uncertain. Trimming stripped 1 base from V and 6 bases from J, with 7 bases between. The CDR3 loop spans 13 amino acids. In germline, CDR1 is SGHTA, CDR2 FQGNSA.